The present TCR beta chain was sequenced within a study of blood T cell repertoires in COVID-19. On the study more broadly: The United States, Italy and Spain provided the acute and convalescent COVID-19 samples.

This clone has only a few counts. Original processing methods: Reference gene primers were amplified, and this amplification served to estimate nucleated cell counts. Using immunoSEQ multiplex PCR, the repertoire was profiled, and TCRdb retains in-frame clones only, with some absent. The DNA gave D and trimming, while V, J and clone size come from that table. The sample has roughly 180,000 clones, 75% to 80% seen once. The specimen sequenced was peripheral blood. This receptor was obtained from a woman aged 45-65 years with active or convalescent COVID-19.

The CDR3, as DNA: TGTGCCAGCAGCTTAACACAGGGGGCCAATCAGCCCCAGCATTTT. Amino acid sequence: CASSLTQGANQPQHF. This chain links TRBV7-9 with TRBJ1-5; 9 nucleotides align to TRBD1. The germline gives CDR1 SEHNR, CDR2 FQNEAQ (reference sequence). J lost 3 bases, V lost 2 bases, and 2 bases had no gene match. The length of the CDR3 is 15 residues.